This is a list of T cell receptor beta chains from one sample in a study of shared clonotypes between healthy human individuals. Only in-frame clones appear in the TCRdb table, and some are missing; sequencing was by immunoSEQ multiplex PCR. The repertoire consists of 2 million to 2.5 million clones, with 85% to 95% occurring once and the leading ten covering around 1.7%. Sample: naive CD8+ T cells from PBMCs. These receptors were taken from a man aged 18 to 29 in good health. Some clones in this sample may be carry-over from other donors' samples. CDR3s include the opening cysteine and the closing phenylalanine or tryptophan. Fields, in order: clone size, J gene, V gene, D gene, CDR3 protein, CDR3 DNA. The D gene is left open where the match is weak. Clone size is not always given. Where it is, it says once, few, many or a class for expanded clones.

clone size: .
J gene: TRBJ2-7
V gene: TRBV11-2
D gene: .
CDR3 protein: CASSLEVVRTYEQYF
CDR3 DNA: TGTGCCAGCAGCTTAGAGGTAGTCAGAACCTACGAGCAGTACTTC

clone size: .
J gene: TRBJ1-2
V gene: TRBV9
D gene: .
CDR3 protein: CASSLEGGASYGYTF
CDR3 DNA: TGTGCCAGCAGCTTAGAAGGGGGGGCGAGCTATGGCTACACCTTC

clone size: .
J gene: TRBJ2-7
V gene: TRBV27
D gene: TRBD2
CDR3 protein: CASSPHPSGVRGEQYF
CDR3 DNA: TGTGCCAGCAGTCCTCACCCTAGCGGGGTCCGGGGAGAGCAGTACTTC

clone size: .
J gene: TRBJ2-7
V gene: TRBV19
D gene: .
CDR3 protein: CASSIGGAEQYF
CDR3 DNA: TGTGCCAGTAGTATAGGAGGGGCAGAGCAGTACTTC

clone size: .
J gene: TRBJ1-5
V gene: TRBV7-8
D gene: .
CDR3 protein: CASSAGGGPQHF
CDR3 DNA: TGTGCCAGCAGCGCGGGCGGGGGGCCCCAGCATTTT

clone size: .
J gene: TRBJ2-4
V gene: TRBV11-2
D gene: TRBD1
CDR3 protein: CASSHGTDGANIQYF
CDR3 DNA: TGTGCCAGCAGCCACGGGACAGACGGAGCAAACATTCAGTACTTC

clone size: few
J gene: TRBJ1-1
V gene: TRBV27
D gene: TRBD1
CDR3 protein: CASSLGRGDTEAFF
CDR3 DNA: TGTGCCAGCAGTTTAGGCAGGGGGGACACTGAAGCTTTCTTT

clone size: .
J gene: TRBJ1-5
V gene: TRBV6-1
D gene: .
CDR3 protein: CASSEWDEGPQPQHF
CDR3 DNA: TGTGCCAGCAGTGAATGGGACGAGGGGCCTCAGCCCCAGCATTTT

clone size: .
J gene: TRBJ2-7
V gene: TRBV28
D gene: TRBD1
CDR3 protein: CASRIQGAAYEQYF
CDR3 DNA: TGTGCCAGCAGGATACAGGGGGCGGCCTACGAGCAGTACTTC

clone size: .
J gene: TRBJ2-1
V gene: TRBV28
D gene: TRBD2
CDR3 protein: CASSLWSPGLAGWGEQFF
CDR3 DNA: TGTGCCAGCAGTTTATGGTCCCCGGGACTAGCGGGATGGGGTGAGCAGTTCTTC

clone size: .
J gene: TRBJ1-2
V gene: TRBV28
D gene: .
CDR3 protein: CASSSRAPNYGYTF
CDR3 DNA: TGTGCCAGCAGTTCACGGGCCCCTAACTATGGCTACACCTTC

clone size: .
J gene: TRBJ2-7
V gene: TRBV27
D gene: .
CDR3 protein: CASSLRRTYEQYF
CDR3 DNA: TGTGCCAGCAGTTTACGGAGAACCTACGAGCAGTACTTC

clone size: .
J gene: TRBJ2-7
V gene: TRBV27
D gene: .
CDR3 protein: CASSLIAGRVSSYEQYF
CDR3 DNA: TGTGCCAGCAGTTTAATTGCCGGCAGGGTATCCTCCTACGAGCAGTACTTC

clone size: .
J gene: TRBJ2-7
V gene: TRBV27
D gene: .
CDR3 protein: CASSLFSGEQYF
CDR3 DNA: TGTGCCAGCAGTTTATTTTCGGGGGAGCAGTACTTC

clone size: .
J gene: TRBJ2-3
V gene: TRBV28
D gene: .
CDR3 protein: CASSSTFRDNPSTDTQYF
CDR3 DNA: TGTGCCAGCAGTTCGACCTTCCGGGACAATCCTAGCACAGATACGCAGTATTTT

clone size: .
J gene: TRBJ2-7
V gene: TRBV15
D gene: .
CDR3 protein: CATSRALAAYEQYF
CDR3 DNA: TGTGCCACCAGCAGAGCGTTGGCAGCCTACGAGCAGTACTTC

clone size: .
J gene: TRBJ1-2
V gene: TRBV7-9
D gene: TRBD1
CDR3 protein: CASSWSRDRGFNYGYTF
CDR3 DNA: TGTGCCAGCAGCTGGTCCCGGGACAGGGGATTTAACTATGGCTACACCTTC

clone size: .
J gene: TRBJ2-1
V gene: TRBV15
D gene: TRBD2
CDR3 protein: CATSRGSGRSNEQFF
CDR3 DNA: TGTGCCACCAGCAGAGGAAGCGGGAGAAGCAATGAGCAGTTCTTC

clone size: .
J gene: TRBJ2-3
V gene: TRBV13
D gene: TRBD1
CDR3 protein: CASSSWTGDPGTQYF
CDR3 DNA: TGTGCCAGCAGCTCCTGGACAGGGGATCCCGGTACGCAGTATTTT

clone size: .
J gene: TRBJ1-2
V gene: TRBV5-6
D gene: .
CDR3 protein: CASSADRNYGYTF
CDR3 DNA: TGTGCCAGCAGCGCCGACAGAAACTATGGCTACACCTTC

clone size: few
J gene: TRBJ2-5
V gene: TRBV9
D gene: TRBD2
CDR3 protein: CASSAGLAGRGETQYF
CDR3 DNA: TGTGCCAGCAGCGCCGGACTAGCCGGGAGGGGAGAGACCCAGTACTTC

clone size: .
J gene: TRBJ1-1
V gene: TRBV2
D gene: TRBD1
CDR3 protein: CASFRDREGKNTEAFF
CDR3 DNA: TGTGCCAGCTTCCGGGACAGGGAGGGGAAGAACACTGAAGCTTTCTTT

clone size: .
J gene: TRBJ2-7
V gene: TRBV27
D gene: .
CDR3 protein: CASSLMTGHYEQYF
CDR3 DNA: TGTGCCAGCAGTTTAATGACGGGGCACTACGAGCAGTACTTC

clone size: once
J gene: TRBJ2-2
V gene: TRBV4-3
D gene: .
CDR3 protein: CASRGDIGELFF
CDR3 DNA: TGCGCCAGCAGGGGAGATATCGGGGAGCTGTTTTTT

clone size: .
J gene: TRBJ2-7
V gene: TRBV4-1
D gene: .
CDR3 protein: CASSQVGGPTYEQYF
CDR3 DNA: TGCGCCAGCAGCCAAGTGGGGGGACCTACCTACGAGCAGTACTTC

clone size: .
J gene: TRBJ2-7
V gene: TRBV6-5
D gene: .
CDR3 protein: CASSPRAGYYEQYF
CDR3 DNA: TGTGCCAGCAGCCCTCGGGCCGGGTACTACGAGCAGTACTTC

clone size: .
J gene: TRBJ2-2
V gene: TRBV7-9
D gene: TRBD2
CDR3 protein: CASSFSFIAGAGELFF
CDR3 DNA: TGTGCCAGCAGCTTTTCCTTCATAGCGGGAGCCGGGGAGCTGTTTTTT

clone size: .
J gene: TRBJ2-7
V gene: TRBV6-1
D gene: .
CDR3 protein: CASSEVAGAFYEQYF
CDR3 DNA: TGTGCCAGCAGTGAAGTTGCAGGGGCGTTTTACGAGCAGTACTTC

clone size: .
J gene: TRBJ2-5
V gene: TRBV28
D gene: .
CDR3 protein: CASSFGGRPGETQYF
CDR3 DNA: TGTGCCAGCAGTTTTGGGGGCCGACCTGGGGAGACCCAGTACTTC

clone size: .
J gene: TRBJ2-7
V gene: TRBV28
D gene: .
CDR3 protein: CASSFRGRPSYEQYF
CDR3 DNA: TGTGCCAGCAGTTTTCGGGGACGCCCTTCCTACGAGCAGTACTTC

clone size: .
J gene: TRBJ1-2
V gene: TRBV19
D gene: .
CDR3 protein: CASSTDARGVYGYTF
CDR3 DNA: TGTGCCAGTAGCACGGACGCCCGAGGGGTCTATGGCTACACCTTC

clone size: .
J gene: TRBJ2-3
V gene: TRBV7-6
D gene: .
CDR3 protein: CASSLDTRGVRDTQYF
CDR3 DNA: TGTGCCAGCAGCTTAGACACTCGGGGAGTCAGAGATACGCAGTATTTT

clone size: .
J gene: TRBJ2-2
V gene: TRBV27
D gene: .
CDR3 protein: CASSLLAPKNTGELFF
CDR3 DNA: TGTGCCAGCAGTTTACTGGCCCCCAAAAACACCGGGGAGCTGTTTTTT

clone size: .
J gene: TRBJ1-2
V gene: TRBV29-1
D gene: .
CDR3 protein: CSVLLQHYGYTF
CDR3 DNA: TGCAGCGTTTTGTTGCAGCACTATGGCTACACCTTC

clone size: once
J gene: TRBJ2-5
V gene: TRBV7-9
D gene: TRBD1
CDR3 protein: CASSPRQGRQETQYF
CDR3 DNA: TGTGCCAGCAGCCCCCGACAGGGTCGGCAAGAGACCCAGTACTTC

clone size: .
J gene: TRBJ1-4
V gene: TRBV6-1
D gene: .
CDR3 protein: CASRTVRDTNEKLFF
CDR3 DNA: TGTGCCAGCAGGACCGTCCGGGACACCAATGAAAAACTGTTTTTT

clone size: .
J gene: TRBJ2-7
V gene: TRBV27
D gene: .
CDR3 protein: CASSLSGFGSYEQYF
CDR3 DNA: TGTGCCAGCAGTTTGAGCGGGTTCGGCTCCTACGAGCAGTACTTC

clone size: .
J gene: TRBJ2-7
V gene: TRBV10-3
D gene: TRBD2
CDR3 protein: CAISESMASGTYEQYF
CDR3 DNA: TGTGCCATCAGTGAGTCGATGGCTAGCGGGACCTACGAGCAGTACTTC

clone size: .
J gene: TRBJ1-1
V gene: TRBV28
D gene: .
CDR3 protein: CASSLEMWAEAFF
CDR3 DNA: TGTGCCAGCAGTTTAGAGATGTGGGCTGAAGCTTTCTTT

clone size: .
J gene: TRBJ2-1
V gene: TRBV9
D gene: TRBD2
CDR3 protein: CASSAKIAGNEQFF
CDR3 DNA: TGTGCCAGCAGCGCAAAAATAGCGGGCAATGAGCAGTTCTTC

clone size: .
J gene: TRBJ2-7
V gene: TRBV6-1
D gene: .
CDR3 protein: CASSWTEAYEQYF
CDR3 DNA: TGTGCCAGCAGTTGGACAGAGGCCTACGAGCAGTACTTC

clone size: once
J gene: TRBJ1-1
V gene: TRBV7-9
D gene: .
CDR3 protein: CASSSLQGVSAEAFF
CDR3 DNA: TGTGCCAGCAGCTCACTACAGGGTGTATCTGCTGAAGCTTTCTTT

clone size: .
J gene: TRBJ2-1
V gene: TRBV19
D gene: TRBD2
CDR3 protein: CASSESWAGVVYNEQFF
CDR3 DNA: TGTGCCAGTAGTGAGAGCTGGGCGGGAGTTGTTTACAATGAGCAGTTCTTC

clone size: once
J gene: TRBJ2-2
V gene: TRBV6-1
D gene: TRBD1
CDR3 protein: CASSVWTGPLGTGELFF
CDR3 DNA: TGTGCCAGCAGTGTTTGGACAGGGCCCTTGGGGACCGGGGAGCTGTTTTTT

clone size: .
J gene: TRBJ2-7
V gene: TRBV6-5
D gene: .
CDR3 protein: CASSYSVSSYEQYF
CDR3 DNA: TGTGCCAGCAGTTACTCGGTTTCGAGCTACGAGCAGTACTTC

clone size: .
J gene: TRBJ2-3
V gene: TRBV6-6
D gene: .
CDR3 protein: CATQTGPSRTQYF
CDR3 DNA: TGTGCCACCCAAACGGGTCCCTCCCGGACGCAGTATTTT

clone size: .
J gene: TRBJ2-3
V gene: TRBV9
D gene: TRBD1
CDR3 protein: CASSEGEGTGLTDTQYF
CDR3 DNA: TGTGCCAGCAGCGAGGGGGAGGGGACAGGGCTCACAGATACGCAGTATTTT

clone size: once
J gene: TRBJ2-7
V gene: TRBV6-6
D gene: .
CDR3 protein: CASRQVGVRIYEQYF
CDR3 DNA: TGTGCCAGCAGACAAGTAGGGGTAAGAATCTACGAGCAGTACTTC

clone size: .
J gene: TRBJ2-2
V gene: TRBV11-2
D gene: TRBD2
CDR3 protein: CASSLVASGRTGELFF
CDR3 DNA: TGTGCCAGCAGCTTAGTTGCTAGCGGGAGGACCGGGGAGCTGTTTTTT

clone size: .
J gene: TRBJ2-1
V gene: TRBV11-2
D gene: TRBD2
CDR3 protein: CASSLGTSFSNEQFF
CDR3 DNA: TGTGCCAGCAGCTTAGGGACTAGTTTCAGCAATGAGCAGTTCTTC

clone size: .
J gene: TRBJ1-5
V gene: TRBV6-5
D gene: .
CDR3 protein: CASSYRAGSNQPQHF
CDR3 DNA: TGTGCCAGCAGTTACCGGGCGGGGAGCAATCAGCCCCAGCATTTT

clone size: .
J gene: TRBJ2-1
V gene: TRBV29-1
D gene: .
CDR3 protein: CSVDGVAAYNEQFF
CDR3 DNA: TGCAGCGTTGACGGGGTAGCGGCGTACAATGAGCAGTTCTTC

clone size: .
J gene: TRBJ1-5
V gene: TRBV27
D gene: .
CDR3 protein: CASRDILSNQPQHF
CDR3 DNA: TGTGCCAGCCGAGACATTCTTAGCAATCAGCCCCAGCATTTT

clone size: .
J gene: TRBJ2-2
V gene: TRBV7-2
D gene: TRBD2
CDR3 protein: CASSFWSSGRGSIF
CDR3 DNA: TGTGCCAGCAGCTTTTGGTCTAGCGGGAGGGGATCGATTTTT

clone size: .
J gene: TRBJ2-3
V gene: TRBV4-1
D gene: TRBD1
CDR3 protein: CASSQVSRGIADTQYF
CDR3 DNA: TGCGCCAGCAGCCAGGTCTCCAGGGGGATTGCAGATACGCAGTATTTT

clone size: .
J gene: TRBJ2-7
V gene: TRBV19
D gene: .
CDR3 protein: CASSIGRQYEQYF
CDR3 DNA: TGTGCCAGTAGTATAGGACGGCAGTACGAGCAGTACTTC

clone size: .
J gene: TRBJ2-1
V gene: TRBV7-9
D gene: .
CDR3 protein: CASSTPPSSYNEQFF
CDR3 DNA: TGTGCCAGCAGCACGCCCCCGAGCTCCTACAATGAGCAGTTCTTC

clone size: .
J gene: TRBJ1-1
V gene: TRBV7-9
D gene: .
CDR3 protein: CASSYGPRGEAFF
CDR3 DNA: TGTGCCAGCAGCTATGGTCCACGGGGTGAAGCTTTCTTT

clone size: once
J gene: TRBJ2-2
V gene: TRBV28
D gene: .
CDR3 protein: CASSFRKGQGLNTGELFF
CDR3 DNA: TGTGCCAGCAGTTTTAGGAAGGGCCAAGGTCTTAACACCGGGGAGCTGTTTTTT